Listed here is a single TCR beta chain. The germline V and J ends were trimmed by 3 bases and 2 bases, with 19 bases remaining between them. The germline gives CDR1 ENHRY, CDR2 SYGVKD. The CDR3 totals 17 residues. This entry belongs to a study of blood T cell repertoires in COVID-19. About the research overall: Material from acute and convalescent COVID-19 was sourced from the United States, Italy and Spain. T cells, B-cell-depleted T cells, or PBMCs supplied cDNA or gDNA.

In the authors' methods: Reference gene primer amplification in the assay estimated nucleated cell counts. Clones were read by immunoSEQ multiplex PCR, and TCRdb kept only the in-frame ones, dropping some. D and trimming were read from the DNA, whereas the V and J calls and clone size are those reported in that table. Of 380,000 or so clones in the sample, more than 80% were seen once. The TCR was taken from a man aged 35-49 years with acute or convalescent COVID-19. Sequencing was carried out using peripheral blood. This chain uses TRBV10-3 with TRBJ1-2; D perhaps matches TRBD1 (6 bases). The CDR3 is CAISDPKGSGQNYGYTF. CDR3 coding DNA: TGTGCCATCAGTGACCCAAAGGGGTCGGGACAAAACTATGGCTACACCTTC.